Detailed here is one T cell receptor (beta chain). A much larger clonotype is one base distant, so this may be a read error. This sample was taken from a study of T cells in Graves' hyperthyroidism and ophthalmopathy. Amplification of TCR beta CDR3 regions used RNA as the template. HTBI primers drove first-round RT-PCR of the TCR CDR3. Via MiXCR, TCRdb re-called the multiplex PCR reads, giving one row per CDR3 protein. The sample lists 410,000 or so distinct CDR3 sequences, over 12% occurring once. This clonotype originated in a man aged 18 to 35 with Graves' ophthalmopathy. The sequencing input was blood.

CDR3 protein: CASTHSWDSYNEQFF. The CDR3 region has the DNA TGCGCCAGCACCCACTCGTGGGACTCCTACAATGAGCAGTTCTTC. The chain joins TRBV5-1 to TRBJ2-1; D is unresolved. V was clipped by 6 bases and J by 0 bases, with 13 bases between them. This CDR3 has 15 amino acids. Germline CDR1 reads SGHRS; CDR2 reads YFSETQ.